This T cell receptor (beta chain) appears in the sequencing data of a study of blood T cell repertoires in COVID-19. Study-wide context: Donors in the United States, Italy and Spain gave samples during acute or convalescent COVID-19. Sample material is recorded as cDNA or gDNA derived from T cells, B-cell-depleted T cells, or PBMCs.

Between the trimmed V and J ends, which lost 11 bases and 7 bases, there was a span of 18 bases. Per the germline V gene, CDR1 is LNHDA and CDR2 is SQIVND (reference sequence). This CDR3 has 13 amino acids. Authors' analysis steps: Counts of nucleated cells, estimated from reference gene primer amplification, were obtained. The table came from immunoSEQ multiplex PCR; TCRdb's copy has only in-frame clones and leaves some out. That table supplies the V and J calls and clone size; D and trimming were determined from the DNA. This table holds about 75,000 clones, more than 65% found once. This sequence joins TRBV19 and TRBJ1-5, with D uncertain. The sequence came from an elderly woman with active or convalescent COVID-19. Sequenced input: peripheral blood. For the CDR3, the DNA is TGTGCCGCAAATCAGGTTGGAGGACAGCCCCAGCATTTT. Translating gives CAANQVGGQPQHF. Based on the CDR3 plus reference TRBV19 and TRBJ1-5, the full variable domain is DGGITQSPKYLFRKEGQNVTLSCEQNLNHDAMYWYRQDPGQGLRLIYYSQIVNDFQKGDIAEGYSVSREKKESFPLTVTSAQKNPTAFYLCAANQVGGQPQHFGDGTRLSIL.